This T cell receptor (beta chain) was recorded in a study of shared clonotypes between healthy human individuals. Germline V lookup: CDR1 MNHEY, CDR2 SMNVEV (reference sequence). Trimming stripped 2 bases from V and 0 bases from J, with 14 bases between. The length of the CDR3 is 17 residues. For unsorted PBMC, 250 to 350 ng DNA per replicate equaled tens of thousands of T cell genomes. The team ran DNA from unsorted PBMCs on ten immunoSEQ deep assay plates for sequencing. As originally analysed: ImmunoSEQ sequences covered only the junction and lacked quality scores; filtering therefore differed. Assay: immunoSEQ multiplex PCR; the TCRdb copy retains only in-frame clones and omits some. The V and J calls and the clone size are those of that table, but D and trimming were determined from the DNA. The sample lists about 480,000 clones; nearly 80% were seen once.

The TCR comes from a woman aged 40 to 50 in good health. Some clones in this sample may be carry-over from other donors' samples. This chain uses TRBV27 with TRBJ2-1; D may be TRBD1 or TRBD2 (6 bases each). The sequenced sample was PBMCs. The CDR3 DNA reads TGTGCCAGCAGTTTAAGGGGCAAGGGGGGCTCCTACAATGAGCAGTTCTTC. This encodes CASSLRGKGGSYNEQFF.